By share of the sample, the clone carrying this TCR beta chain is medium-sized. Its antigen is as yet unknown. This record belongs to a study of T cell repertoires in cytomegalovirus infection. Study-wide context: It can be stated that public TCR beta signatures indicated CMV infection as well as a matching HLA type.

CDR3 size: 15 residues. Trimming took off 4 bases at V and 0 bases at J, with 10 bases between the two ends. The germline CDR1 and CDR2 sequences are SEHNR and FQNEAQ (reference sequence). TCRdb re-called the reads through MiXCR, storing one row per CDR3 protein. The sample has roughly 200,000 distinct CDR3 sequences, roughly 15% seen once. Findings and limits, study-wide: Cumulative public TCR beta family frequency identified carriers of CMV plus the relevant HLA. The response measured ex vivo was dominated by TCR beta clonotypes (HLA-C-restricted and CMV-specific).

The chain couples TRBV7-9 to TRBJ2-1; no clear D gene. The sequencing input was CD8+ T cells from PBMCs. The source of this sequence is a human donor in good health (CMV status not recorded). Some clones in this sample may be carry-over from other donors' samples. The DNA of the CDR3 is TGTGCCAGCAGCTCATATGAGAACTCCTACAATGAGCAGTTCTTC. Translating gives CASSSYENSYNEQFF.